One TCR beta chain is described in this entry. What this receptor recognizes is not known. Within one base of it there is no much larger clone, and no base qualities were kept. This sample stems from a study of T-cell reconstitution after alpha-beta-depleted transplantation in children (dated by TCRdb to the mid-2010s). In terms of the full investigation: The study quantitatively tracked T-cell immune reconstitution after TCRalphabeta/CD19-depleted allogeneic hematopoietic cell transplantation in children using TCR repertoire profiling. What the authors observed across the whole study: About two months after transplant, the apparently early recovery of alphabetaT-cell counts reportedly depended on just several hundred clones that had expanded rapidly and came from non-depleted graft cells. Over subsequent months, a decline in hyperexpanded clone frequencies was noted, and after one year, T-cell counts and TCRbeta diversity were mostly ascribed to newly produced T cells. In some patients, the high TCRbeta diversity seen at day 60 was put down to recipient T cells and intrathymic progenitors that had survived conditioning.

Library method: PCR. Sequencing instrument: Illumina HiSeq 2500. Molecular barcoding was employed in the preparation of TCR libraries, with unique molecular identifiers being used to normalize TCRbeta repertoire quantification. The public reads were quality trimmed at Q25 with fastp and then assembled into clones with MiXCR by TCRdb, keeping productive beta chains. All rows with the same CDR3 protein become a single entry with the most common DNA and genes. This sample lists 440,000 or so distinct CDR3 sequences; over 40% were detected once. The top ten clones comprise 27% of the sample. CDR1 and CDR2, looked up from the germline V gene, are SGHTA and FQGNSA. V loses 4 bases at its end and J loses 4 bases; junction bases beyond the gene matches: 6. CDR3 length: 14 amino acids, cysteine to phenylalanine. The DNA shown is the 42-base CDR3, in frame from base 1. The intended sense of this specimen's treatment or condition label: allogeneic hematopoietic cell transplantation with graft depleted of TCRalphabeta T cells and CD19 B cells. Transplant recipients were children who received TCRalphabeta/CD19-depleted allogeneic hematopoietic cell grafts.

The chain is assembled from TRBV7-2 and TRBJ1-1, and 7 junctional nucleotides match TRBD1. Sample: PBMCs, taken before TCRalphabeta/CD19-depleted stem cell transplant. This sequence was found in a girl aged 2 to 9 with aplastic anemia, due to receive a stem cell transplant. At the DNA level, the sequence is TGTGCCAGCAGCTCACAGGGGAGGGGCACTGAAGCTTTCTTT. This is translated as CASSSQGRGTEAFF.